Listed below are T cell receptor beta chains from one sample, sequenced in a study of blood T cell repertoires in COVID-19. This table comes from immunoSEQ multiplex PCR, and its TCRdb copy is limited to in-frame clones, with some not included. The sample has more than 90,000 clones, about nine tenths seen once; the top ten hold roughly 8.2%. The sequenced sample was peripheral blood. These receptors were taken from a human donor in a cohort sampled during active COVID-19. Each CDR3 is given with its conserved first and last residue. The D gene is left open where the match is weak. Rows may omit the clone size; those that give it use once, few, many or a size class.

D gene	J gene	V gene	clone size	CDR3 DNA	CDR3 protein
.	TRBJ1-2	TRBV10-3	.	TGTGCCATCAGTGAGGGGCTTGGACAGAACTATGGCTACACCTTC	CAISEGLGQNYGYTF
TRBD1	TRBJ1-2	TRBV2	.	TGTGCCAGCAGTGAGGGACAGGGGCGATATAACTATGGCTACACCTTC	CASSEGQGRYNYGYTF
.	TRBJ2-7	TRBV9	.	TGTGCCAGCAGCGTAGCCGACAGGTACGAGCAGTACTTC	CASSVADRYEQYF
.	TRBJ2-3	TRBV5-1	.	TGCGCCAGCAGCTCTGGACGGACTGAGGATACGCAGTATTTT	CASSSGRTEDTQYF
TRBD2	TRBJ2-1	TRBV27	.	TGTGCCAGCAGTATAGGCATGGGACTAGCGGGCTACAATGAGCAGTTCTTC	CASSIGMGLAGYNEQFF
TRBD1	TRBJ2-3	TRBV5-1	.	TGCGCCAGCAGGACGGACAGGGTAAACACAGATACGCAGTATTTT	CASRTDRVNTDTQYF
TRBD1	TRBJ1-2	TRBV2	.	TGTGCCAGCAGGCCTAGGACAGGCAGCTCTGAGGGCTACACCTTC	CASRPRTGSSEGYTF
TRBD1	TRBJ1-5	TRBV11-2	once	TGTGCCAGCAGCTTGGGGGGGACAGGTGCCAATCAGCCCCAGCATTTT	CASSLGGTGANQPQHF
TRBD1	TRBJ2-7	TRBV4-1	.	TGCGCCAGCAGCCAAAATCCGGGACAGGGAACGGGATCACGGGTCTACGAGCAGTACTTC	CASSQNPGQGTGSRVYEQYF
TRBD1	TRBJ2-7	TRBV5-1	.	TGCGCCAGCAGTCCCGGGACAGGAGCCTACGAGCAGTACTTC	CASSPGTGAYEQYF
TRBD1	TRBJ1-5	TRBV27	few	TGTGCCAGCAGTTTATCCGTCGGGACAGGGGATCAGCCCCAGCATTTT	CASSLSVGTGDQPQHF
TRBD2	TRBJ2-7	TRBV4-1	.	TGCGCCAGCAGCCTAGCCCGGCGGCTAGCGGGGAACTACGAGCAGTACTTC	CASSLARRLAGNYEQYF
.	TRBJ1-4	TRBV7-9	.	TGTGCCAGCAGCTTCGGAGGTGGTGAAAAACTGTTTTTT	CASSFGGGEKLFF
.	TRBJ1-2	TRBV30	once	TGTGCCTGGAGTGCTAACCTCGAGGAGGCGCGGAACTATGGCTACACCTTC	CAWSANLEEARNYGYTF
TRBD2	TRBJ2-1	TRBV7-2	.	TGTGCCAGCAGCCCTTTTAGCGGGAGTTCCTACAATGAGCAGTTCTTC	CASSPFSGSSYNEQFF
.	TRBJ2-3	TRBV6-4	.	TGTGCCAGCAGCGAACAGGGAGGCACAGATACGCAGTATTTT	CASSEQGGTDTQYF
.	TRBJ2-7	TRBV11-2	.	TGTGCCACCAAGGCATGGGGGCCCTACGAGCAGTACTTC	CATKAWGPYEQYF
.	TRBJ1-1	TRBV6-4	.	TGTGCCAGCAGTGAGACCCGCGGGGACACTGAAGCTTTCTTT	CASSETRGDTEAFF
.	TRBJ2-1	TRBV4-1	.	TGCGCCAGCAGCCAAGAGAAGGGGGATGTCCTATCCTACAATGAGCAGTTCTTC	CASSQEKGDVLSYNEQFF
TRBD2	TRBJ2-3	TRBV18	once	TGTGCCAGCTCACCCGTAGCGGGGGTGGCAGATACGCAGTATTTT	CASSPVAGVADTQYF
TRBD2	TRBJ2-2	TRBV3-1/TRBV3-2	.	TGTGCCAGCAGCCTCACAGGACTAGCGGGAGGGCCGAACACCGGGGAGCTGTTTTTT	CASSLTGLAGGPNTGELFF
.	TRBJ2-2	TRBV11-3	.	TGTGCCAGCAGCTCTACGACAGTAGACACCGGGGAGCTGTTTTTT	CASSSTTVDTGELFF
TRBD1	TRBJ1-3	TRBV5-1	.	TGCGCCAGCAGCCCCGGGACAGGGGGACCCCGGGTCTCTGGAAACACCATATATTTT	CASSPGTGGPRVSGNTIYF
.	TRBJ2-5	TRBV7-2	.	TGTGCCAGCAGCTTCTATCAAGAGACCCAGTACTTC	CASSFYQETQYF
.	TRBJ1-5	TRBV28	.	TGTGCCAGCAGTTTTGGGCTAAGCAATCAGCCCCAGCATTTT	CASSFGLSNQPQHF